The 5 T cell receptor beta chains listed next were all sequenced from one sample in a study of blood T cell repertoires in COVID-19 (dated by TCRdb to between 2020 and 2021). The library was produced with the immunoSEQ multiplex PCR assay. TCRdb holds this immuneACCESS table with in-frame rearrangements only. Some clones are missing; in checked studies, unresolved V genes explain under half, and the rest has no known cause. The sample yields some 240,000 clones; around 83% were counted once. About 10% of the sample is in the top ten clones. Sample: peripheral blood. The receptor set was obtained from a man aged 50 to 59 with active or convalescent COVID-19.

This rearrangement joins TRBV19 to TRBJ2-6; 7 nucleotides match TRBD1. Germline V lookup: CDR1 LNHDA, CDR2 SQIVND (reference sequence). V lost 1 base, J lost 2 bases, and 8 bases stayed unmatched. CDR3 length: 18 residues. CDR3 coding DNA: TGTGCCAGTAGTATAGGGCGCACAGGGGCCCCTGGGGCCAACGTCCTGACTTTC. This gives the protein CASSIGRTGAPGANVLTF.

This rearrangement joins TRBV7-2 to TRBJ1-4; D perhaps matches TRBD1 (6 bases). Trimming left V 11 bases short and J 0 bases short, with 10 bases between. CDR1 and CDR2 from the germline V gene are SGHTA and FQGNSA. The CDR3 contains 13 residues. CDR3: CASNRATNEKLFF. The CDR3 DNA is TGTGCCTCCAACAGGGCAACTAATGAAAAACTGTTTTTT. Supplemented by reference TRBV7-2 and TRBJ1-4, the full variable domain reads GAGVSQSPSNKVTEKGKDVELRCDPISGHTALYWYRQSLGQGLEFLIYFQGNSAPDKSGLPSDRFSAERTGGSVSTLTIQRTQQEDSAVYLCASNRATNEKLFFGSGTQLSVL.

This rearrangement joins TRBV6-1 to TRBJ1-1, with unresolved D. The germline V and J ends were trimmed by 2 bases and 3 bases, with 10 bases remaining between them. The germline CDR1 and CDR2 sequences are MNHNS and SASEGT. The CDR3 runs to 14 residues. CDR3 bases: TGTGCCAGCAGTGAAAAACAGACCTACACTGAAGCTTTCTTT. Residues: CASSEKQTYTEAFF.

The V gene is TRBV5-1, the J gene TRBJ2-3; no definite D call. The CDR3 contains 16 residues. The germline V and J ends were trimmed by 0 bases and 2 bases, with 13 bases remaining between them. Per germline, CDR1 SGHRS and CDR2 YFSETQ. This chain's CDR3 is CASSLAPGRPTDTQYF. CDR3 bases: TGCGCCAGCAGCTTGGCCCCAGGCCGCCCCACAGATACGCAGTATTTT.

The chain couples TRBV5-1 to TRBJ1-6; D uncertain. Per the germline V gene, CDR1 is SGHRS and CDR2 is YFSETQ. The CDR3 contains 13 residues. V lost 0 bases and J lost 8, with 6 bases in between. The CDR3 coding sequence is TGCGCCAGCAGCTTGGGTGCGTATTCACCCCTCCACTTT. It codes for CASSLGAYSPLHF.